This paragraph reports one T cell receptor beta chain. The antigen remains unidentified. MiXCR was run by TCRdb on the reads, yielding one entry per CDR3 protein. The sample lists approximately 300,000 distinct CDR3 sequences, roughly 25% occurring once. J gave up 2 bases and V 7 bases, and 33 bases lay outside the gene matches. Germline V CDR1 and CDR2: DFQATT, SNEGSKA (reference sequence). This CDR3 contains 22 residues. This sample is part of a study of T cell repertoires in cytomegalovirus infection. This material consisted of cultured PBMCs, taken from culture after CMV antigen stimulation. This rearrangement joins TRBV20-1 to TRBJ2-7; 9 bases line up with TRBD2. This clonotype originated in a human donor in good health (CMV status not recorded). Some clones in this sample may be carry-over from other donors' samples. The CDR3 coding sequence is TGCAGTGTCCTTCCTAGCAAGGGGCCAAGCGGGAGGCCCTTATCCTGGGCCTACGAGCAGTACTTC. Encoded protein: CSVLPSKGPSGRPLSWAYEQYF.